The subject of this entry is one T cell receptor (beta chain). Its target is not known. Only in-frame clones appear in the TCRdb table, and some are missing; sequencing was by immunoSEQ multiplex PCR. The data show roughly 2.4 million clones, approximately 96% seen once. This CDR3 contains 15 residues. Looked up from germline, CDR1 is SGHRS and CDR2 is YFSETQ. Trimming left V 0 bases short and J 4 bases short, with 13 bases between. This record comes from a study of shared clonotypes between healthy human individuals. The overall study: Two female and three male donors aged 18 to 49 were enrolled.

Naive CD45RA+ and memory CD45RA-negative subsets were split from CD4+ cells. Study-wide results and caveats: Sampling covered blood only; tissue repertoires likely differ. Memory subsets generally showed smaller estimated richness than naive subsets did.

This receptor was taken from a man aged 18 to 30 in good health. The gene calls are TRBV5-1 and TRBJ1-2; D uncertain. The source material was naive CD4+ T cells sorted from blood. Subset specified: CD45RA+ positively selected. CDR3 region: CASSLGPGFSYGYTF. The CDR3 DNA sequence: TGCGCCAGCAGCTTGGGTCCGGGTTTCTCCTATGGCTACACCTTC.